This TCR beta chain comes out of a study of blood T cell repertoires in COVID-19. Here immunoSEQ multiplex PCR was the method, and the copy in TCRdb shows in-frame clones only, minus some. The profile shows 110,000 to 150,000 clones, 70% to 90% of them singletons. Participants' reported clinical history set cohort assignment. The CDR3 loop spans 19 amino acids. V dropped 5 bases and J dropped 0; count of bases not matched to a gene: 12. The V gene's germline CDR1 is SEHNR and CDR2 FQNEAQ (reference sequence). The chain combines TRBV7-9 with TRBJ1-4; TRBD1 aligns across 10 bases. The origin of this receptor is a man between 50 and 59 years old who had recovered from COVID-19. The sample consisted of PBMCs or T cells enriched from blood (not recorded which). CDR3 in amino acids: CASSPQPGQGPATNEKLFF. CDR3 sequence (DNA): TGTGCCAGCAGCCCGCAACCGGGACAGGGGCCGGCAACTAATGAAAAACTGTTTTTT.